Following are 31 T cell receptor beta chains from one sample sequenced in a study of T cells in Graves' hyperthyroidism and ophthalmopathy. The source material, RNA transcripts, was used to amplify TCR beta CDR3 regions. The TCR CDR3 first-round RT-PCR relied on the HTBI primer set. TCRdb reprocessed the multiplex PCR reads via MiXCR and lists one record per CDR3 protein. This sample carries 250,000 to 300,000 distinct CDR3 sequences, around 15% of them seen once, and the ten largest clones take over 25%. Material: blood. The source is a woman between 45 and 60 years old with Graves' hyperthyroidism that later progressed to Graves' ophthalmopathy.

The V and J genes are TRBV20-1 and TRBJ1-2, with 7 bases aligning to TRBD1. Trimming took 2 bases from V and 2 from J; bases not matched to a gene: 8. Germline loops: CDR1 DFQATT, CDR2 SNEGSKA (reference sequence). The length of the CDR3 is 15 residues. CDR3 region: CSARQGGFPNYGYTF. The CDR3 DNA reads TGCAGTGCTAGACAAGGGGGCTTCCCAAACTATGGCTACACCTTC.

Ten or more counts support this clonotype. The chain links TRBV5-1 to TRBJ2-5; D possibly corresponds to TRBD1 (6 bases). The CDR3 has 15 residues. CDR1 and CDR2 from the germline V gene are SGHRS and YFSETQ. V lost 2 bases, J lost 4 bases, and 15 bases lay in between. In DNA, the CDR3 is TGCGCCAGCAGCTTACAGTACAGGGAAGGAGAGACCCAGTACTTC. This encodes CASSLQYREGETQYF.

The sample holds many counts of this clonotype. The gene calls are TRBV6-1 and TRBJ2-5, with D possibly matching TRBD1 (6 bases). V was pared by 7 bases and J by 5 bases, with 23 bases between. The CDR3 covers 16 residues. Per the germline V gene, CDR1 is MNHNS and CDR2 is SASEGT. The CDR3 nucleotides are TGTGCCAGCACAGACCGCCGGGACAAGAGAAGGGAGACCCAGTACTTC. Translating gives CASTDRRDKRRETQYF.

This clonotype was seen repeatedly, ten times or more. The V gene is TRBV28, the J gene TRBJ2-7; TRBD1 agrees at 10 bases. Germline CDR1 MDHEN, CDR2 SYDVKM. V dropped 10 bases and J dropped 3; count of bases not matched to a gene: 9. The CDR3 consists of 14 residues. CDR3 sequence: CATSWTGGVYEQYF. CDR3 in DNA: TGTGCCACTAGTTGGACAGGGGGGGTCTACGAGCAGTACTTC.

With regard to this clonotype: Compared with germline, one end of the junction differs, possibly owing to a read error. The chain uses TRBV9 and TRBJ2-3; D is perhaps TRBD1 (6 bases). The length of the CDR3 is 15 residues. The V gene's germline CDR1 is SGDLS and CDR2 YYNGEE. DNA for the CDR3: TGTACCAGCAGCGTAGCAGGGGCGAAGACAGATACGCAGTATTTT. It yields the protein CTSSVAGAKTDTQYF.

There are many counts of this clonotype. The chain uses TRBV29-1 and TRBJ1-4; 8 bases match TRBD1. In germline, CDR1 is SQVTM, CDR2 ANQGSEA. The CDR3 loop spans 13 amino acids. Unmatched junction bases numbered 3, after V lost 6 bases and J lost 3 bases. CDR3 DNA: TGCAGCGTCTGGGACAGGTCTAATGAAAAACTGTTTTTT. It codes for CSVWDRSNEKLFF.

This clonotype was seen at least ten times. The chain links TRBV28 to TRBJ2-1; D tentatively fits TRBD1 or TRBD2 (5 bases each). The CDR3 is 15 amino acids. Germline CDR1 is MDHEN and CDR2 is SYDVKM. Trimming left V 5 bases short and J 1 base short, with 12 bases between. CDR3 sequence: CASSTRDESYNEQFF. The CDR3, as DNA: TGTGCCAGCAGTACCCGGGACGAATCCTACAATGAGCAGTTCTTC. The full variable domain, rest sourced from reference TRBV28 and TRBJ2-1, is DVKVTQSSRYLVKRTGEKVFLECVQDMDHENMFWYRQDPGLGLRLIYFSYDVKMKEKGDIPEGYSVSREKKERFSLILESASTNQTSMYLCASSTRDESYNEQFFGPGTRLTVL.

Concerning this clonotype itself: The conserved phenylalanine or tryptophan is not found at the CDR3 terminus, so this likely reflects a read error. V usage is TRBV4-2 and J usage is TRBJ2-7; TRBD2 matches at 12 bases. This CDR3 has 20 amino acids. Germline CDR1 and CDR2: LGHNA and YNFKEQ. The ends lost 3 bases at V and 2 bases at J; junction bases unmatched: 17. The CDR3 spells CASSHNDPGLAGLLPYEQYL. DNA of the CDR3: TGTGCCAGCAGCCACAACGATCCAGGACTAGCGGGACTCCTCCCCTACGAGCAGTACCTC.

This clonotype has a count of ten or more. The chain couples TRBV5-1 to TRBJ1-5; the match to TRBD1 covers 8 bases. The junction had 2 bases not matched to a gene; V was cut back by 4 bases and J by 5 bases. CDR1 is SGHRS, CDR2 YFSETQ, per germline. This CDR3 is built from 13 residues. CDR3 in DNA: TGCGCCAGCAGCATACAGGGGGATCAGCCCCAGCATTTT. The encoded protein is CASSIQGDQPQHF.

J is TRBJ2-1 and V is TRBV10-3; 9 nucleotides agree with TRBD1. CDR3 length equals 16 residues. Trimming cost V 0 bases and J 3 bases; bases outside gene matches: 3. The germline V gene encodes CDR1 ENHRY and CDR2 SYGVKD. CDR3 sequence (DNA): TGTGCCATCAGTGAGTCCGGGACAGGGTTCTACAATGAGCAGTTCTTC. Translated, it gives CAISESGTGFYNEQFF.

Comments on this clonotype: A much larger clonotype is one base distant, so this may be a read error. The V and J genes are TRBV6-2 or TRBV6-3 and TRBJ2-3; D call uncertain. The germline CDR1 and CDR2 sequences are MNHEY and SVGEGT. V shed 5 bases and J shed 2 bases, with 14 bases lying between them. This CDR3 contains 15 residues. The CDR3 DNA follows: TGTGCCAGCAGTACTCTAGAACTTTCCACAGATACGCAGTATTTT. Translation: CASSTLELSTDTQYF.

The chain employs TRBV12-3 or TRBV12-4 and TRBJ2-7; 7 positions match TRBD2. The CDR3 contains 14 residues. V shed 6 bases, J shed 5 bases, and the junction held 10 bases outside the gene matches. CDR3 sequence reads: CASSKAGFVNEQYF. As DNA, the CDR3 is TGTGCCAGCAGCAAAGCGGGATTCGTTAACGAGCAGTACTTC.

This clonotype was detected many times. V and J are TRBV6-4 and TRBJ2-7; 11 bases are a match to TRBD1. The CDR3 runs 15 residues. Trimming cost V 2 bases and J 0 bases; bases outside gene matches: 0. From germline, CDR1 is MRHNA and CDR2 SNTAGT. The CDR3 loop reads CASSDGQGASYEQYF. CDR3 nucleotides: TGTGCCAGCAGTGACGGACAGGGGGCCTCCTACGAGCAGTACTTC.

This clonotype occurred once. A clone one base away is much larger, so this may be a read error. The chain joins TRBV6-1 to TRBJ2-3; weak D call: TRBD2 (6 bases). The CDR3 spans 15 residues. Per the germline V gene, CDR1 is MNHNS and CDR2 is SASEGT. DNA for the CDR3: TGTGCCAGCATTCTTGCGGGATCCGGCACAGATACGCGGTATTTT. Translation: CASILAGSGTDTRYF.

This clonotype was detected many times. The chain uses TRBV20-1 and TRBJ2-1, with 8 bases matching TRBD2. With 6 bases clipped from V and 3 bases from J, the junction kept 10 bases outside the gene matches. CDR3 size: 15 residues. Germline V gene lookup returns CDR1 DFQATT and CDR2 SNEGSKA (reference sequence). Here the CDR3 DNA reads TGCAGTGCGCGGAGAGCGGGAGCCCTCTACAATGAGCAGTTCTTC. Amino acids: CSARRAGALYNEQFF.

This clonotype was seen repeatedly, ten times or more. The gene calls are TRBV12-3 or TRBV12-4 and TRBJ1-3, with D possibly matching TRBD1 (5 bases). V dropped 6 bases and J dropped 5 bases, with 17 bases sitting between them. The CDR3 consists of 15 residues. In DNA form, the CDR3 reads TGTGCCAGCAGCCCCCTCGGGACGGTTCGAAACACCATATATTTT. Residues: CASSPLGTVRNTIYF.

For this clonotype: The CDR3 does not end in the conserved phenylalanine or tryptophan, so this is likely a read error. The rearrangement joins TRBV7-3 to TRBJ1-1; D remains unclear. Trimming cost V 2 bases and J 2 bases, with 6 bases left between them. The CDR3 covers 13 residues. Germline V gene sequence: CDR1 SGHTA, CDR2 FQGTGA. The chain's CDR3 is CASSLSRNTEAFS. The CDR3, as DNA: TGTGCCAGCAGCTTATCGAGAAACACTGAAGCTTTCTCT.

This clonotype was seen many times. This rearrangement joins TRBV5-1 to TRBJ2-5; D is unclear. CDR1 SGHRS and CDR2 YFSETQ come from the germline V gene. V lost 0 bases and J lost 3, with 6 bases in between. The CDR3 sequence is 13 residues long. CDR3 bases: TGCGCCAGCAGCTTGGCAAGGGAAGAGACCCAGTACTTC. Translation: CASSLAREETQYF.

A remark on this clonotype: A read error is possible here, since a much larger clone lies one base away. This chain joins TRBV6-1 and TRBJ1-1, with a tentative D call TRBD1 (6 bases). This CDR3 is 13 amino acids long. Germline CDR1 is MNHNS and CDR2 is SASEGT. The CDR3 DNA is TGTGCCATCGGACAGCGGATGAACATTGAAGCTTTCTTT. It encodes CAIGQRMNIEAFF.

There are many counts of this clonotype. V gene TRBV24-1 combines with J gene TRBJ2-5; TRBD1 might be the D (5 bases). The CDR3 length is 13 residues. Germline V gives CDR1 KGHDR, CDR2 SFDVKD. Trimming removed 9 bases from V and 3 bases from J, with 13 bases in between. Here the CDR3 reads CATGAALKETQYF. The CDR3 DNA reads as TGTGCCACCGGGGCGGCGTTGAAAGAGACCCAGTACTTC.

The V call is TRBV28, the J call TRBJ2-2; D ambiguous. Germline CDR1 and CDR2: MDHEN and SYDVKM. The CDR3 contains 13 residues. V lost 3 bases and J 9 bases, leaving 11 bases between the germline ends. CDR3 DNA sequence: TGTGCCAGCAGTTTCGAGCTCTGGAGGGAGCTGTTTTTT. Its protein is CASSFELWRELFF.

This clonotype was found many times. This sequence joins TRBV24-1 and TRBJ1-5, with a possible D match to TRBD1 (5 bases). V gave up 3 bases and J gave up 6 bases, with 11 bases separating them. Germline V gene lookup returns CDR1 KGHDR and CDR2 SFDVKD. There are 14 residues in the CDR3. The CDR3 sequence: CATSDGRGPQPQHF. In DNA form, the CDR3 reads TGTGCCACCAGTGATGGGAGGGGCCCTCAGCCCCAGCATTTT.

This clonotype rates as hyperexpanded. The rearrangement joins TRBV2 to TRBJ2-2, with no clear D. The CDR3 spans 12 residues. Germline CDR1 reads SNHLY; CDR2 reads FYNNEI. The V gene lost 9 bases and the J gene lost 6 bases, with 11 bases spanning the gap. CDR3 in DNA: TGTGCCAGGGCTAGGCCCCCCGGGGAGCTGTTTTTT. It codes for CARARPPGELFF.

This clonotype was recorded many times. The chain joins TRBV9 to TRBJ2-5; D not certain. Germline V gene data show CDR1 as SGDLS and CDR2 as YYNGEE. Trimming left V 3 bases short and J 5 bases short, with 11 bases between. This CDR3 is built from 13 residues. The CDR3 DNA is TGTGCCAGCAGCGCTCCCCCTAGGGAGACCCAGTACTTC. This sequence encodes CASSAPPRETQYF.

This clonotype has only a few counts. The CDR3 sequence: CASSEVWHRDYEQYF. DNA of the CDR3: TGTGCCAGCAGTGAAGTTTGGCACCGAGACTACGAGCAGTACTTC. The J gene is TRBJ2-7, the V gene TRBV6-1, with unresolved D. The CDR3 consists of 15 residues. The V end lost 1 base, the J end lost 3 bases, and 13 bases lay between the germline ends. CDR1 and CDR2 from the germline V gene are MNHNS and SASEGT.

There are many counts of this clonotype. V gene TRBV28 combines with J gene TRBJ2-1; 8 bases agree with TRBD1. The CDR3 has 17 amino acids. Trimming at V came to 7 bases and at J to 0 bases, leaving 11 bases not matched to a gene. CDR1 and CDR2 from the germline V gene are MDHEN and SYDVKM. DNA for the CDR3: TGTGCCAGCACCTTGACAGGGGCCCTCAACTCCTACAATGAGCAGTTCTTC. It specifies CASTLTGALNSYNEQFF. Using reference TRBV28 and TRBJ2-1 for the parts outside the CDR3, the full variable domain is DVKVTQSSRYLVKRTGEKVFLECVQDMDHENMFWYRQDPGLGLRLIYFSYDVKMKEKGDIPEGYSVSREKKERFSLILESASTNQTSMYLCASTLTGALNSYNEQFFGPGTRLTVL.

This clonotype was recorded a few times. This chain's CDR3 is CVGRLGEYGYTF. The CDR3 bases are TGTGTGGGGCGGCTCGGGGAATATGGCTACACCTTC. The chain joins TRBV6-1 to TRBJ1-2, with D possibly being TRBD1 (5 bases). The CDR3 contains 12 residues. Germline values: CDR1 MNHNS, CDR2 SASEGT.

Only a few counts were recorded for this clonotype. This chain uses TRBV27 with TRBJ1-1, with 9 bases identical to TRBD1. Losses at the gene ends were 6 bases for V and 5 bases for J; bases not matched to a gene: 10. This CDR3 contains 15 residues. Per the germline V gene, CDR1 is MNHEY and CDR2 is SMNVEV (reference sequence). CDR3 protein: CASRDPTGGRTEAFF. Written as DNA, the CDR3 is TGTGCCAGCAGGGACCCGACAGGGGGTCGGACTGAAGCTTTCTTT.

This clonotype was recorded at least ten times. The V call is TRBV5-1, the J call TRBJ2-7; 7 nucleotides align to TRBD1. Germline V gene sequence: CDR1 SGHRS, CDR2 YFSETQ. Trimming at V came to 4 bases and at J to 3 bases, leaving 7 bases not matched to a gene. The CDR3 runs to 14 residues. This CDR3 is CASSPDDRVYEQYF. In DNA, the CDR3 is TGCGCCAGCAGCCCCGACGACAGGGTCTACGAGCAGTACTTC.

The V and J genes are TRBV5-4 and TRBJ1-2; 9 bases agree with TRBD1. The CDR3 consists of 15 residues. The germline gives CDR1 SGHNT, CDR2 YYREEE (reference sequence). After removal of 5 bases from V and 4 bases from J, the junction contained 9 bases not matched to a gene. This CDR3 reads CASREDRGESYGYTF. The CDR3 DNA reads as TGTGCCAGCAGGGAGGACAGGGGAGAGAGCTATGGCTACACCTTC.

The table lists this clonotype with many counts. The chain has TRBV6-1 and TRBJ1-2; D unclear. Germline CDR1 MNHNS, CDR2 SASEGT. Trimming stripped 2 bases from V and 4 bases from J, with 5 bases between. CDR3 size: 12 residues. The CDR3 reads CASSETGYGYTF. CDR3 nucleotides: TGTGCCAGCAGTGAAACGGGCTATGGCTACACCTTC.